This T cell receptor (beta chain) was sequenced in a study of T cell changes during pregnancy in multiple sclerosis. Trimming left V 4 bases short and J 1 base short, with 13 bases between. CDR3 length: 15 residues. The germline CDR1 and CDR2 sequences are SGHRS and YFSETQ. Repertoires were generated with immunoSEQ multiplex PCR, while TCRdb's copy carries only in-frame clones and drops some. The data show roughly 86,000 clones, 85% to 95% seen once. This sequence originates from a female donor with multiple sclerosis, enrolled in a pregnancy study. Material: peripheral blood, obtained in the first trimester of pregnancy. The rearrangement links TRBV5-1 to TRBJ2-3; TRBD2 is a possible D gene (6 bases). CDR3 coding DNA: TGCGCCAGCAGCCTGAGCGGGTTTGGCACAGATACGCAGTATTTT. Protein sequence: CASSLSGFGTDTQYF.